This T cell receptor (beta chain) is drawn from a study of blood T cell repertoires in COVID-19. As for the study in general: Donors in the United States, Italy and Spain gave samples during acute or convalescent COVID-19. The analysed material was cDNA or gDNA that came from T cells, B-cell-depleted T cells, or PBMCs.

Original data processing: Scientists estimated how many nucleated cells there were by amplifying reference gene primers. The method was immunoSEQ multiplex PCR; TCRdb's version includes in-frame clones alone and lacks a portion of them. V, J and clone size reflect that table, while D and trimming were determined from the DNA. The sample has 45,000 to 60,000 clones, around 90% seen once. The V segment lost 4 bases and the J segment 5 bases; nucleotides outside the gene matches: 4. CDR1 is SGHNT, CDR2 YYREEE, per germline (reference sequence). The CDR3 covers 13 residues. The clonotype comes from a man aged 45 to 65 with acute or convalescent COVID-19. Sample: peripheral blood. The gene calls are TRBV5-4 and TRBJ1-1, with 8 positions matching TRBD1. In nucleotides, the CDR3 is TGTGCCAGCAGCCGACAGGGGATTACTGAAGCTTTCTTT. It is translated as CASSRQGITEAFF.